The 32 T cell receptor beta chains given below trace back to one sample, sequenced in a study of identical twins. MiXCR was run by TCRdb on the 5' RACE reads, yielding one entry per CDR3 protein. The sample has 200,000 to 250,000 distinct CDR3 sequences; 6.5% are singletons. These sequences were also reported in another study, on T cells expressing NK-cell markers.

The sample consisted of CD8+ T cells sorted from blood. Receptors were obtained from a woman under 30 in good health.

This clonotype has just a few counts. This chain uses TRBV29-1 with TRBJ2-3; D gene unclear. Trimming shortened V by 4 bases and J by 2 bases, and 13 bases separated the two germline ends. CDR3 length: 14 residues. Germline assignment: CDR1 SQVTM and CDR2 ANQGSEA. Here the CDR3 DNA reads TGCAGCGTTGGTTGGGTGGGCCCCACAGATACGCAGTATTTT. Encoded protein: CSVGWVGPTDTQYF.

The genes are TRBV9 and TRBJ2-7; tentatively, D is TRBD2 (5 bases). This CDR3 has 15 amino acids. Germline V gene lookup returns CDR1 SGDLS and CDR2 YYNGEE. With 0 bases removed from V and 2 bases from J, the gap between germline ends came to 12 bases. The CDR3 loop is CASSVEAAEPYEQYF. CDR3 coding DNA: TGTGCCAGCAGCGTAGAAGCGGCGGAGCCCTACGAGCAGTACTTC.

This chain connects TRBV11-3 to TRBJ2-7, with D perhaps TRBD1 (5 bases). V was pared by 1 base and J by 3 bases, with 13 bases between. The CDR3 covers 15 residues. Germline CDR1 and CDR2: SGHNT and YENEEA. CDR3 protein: CASSLAQGSHYEQYF. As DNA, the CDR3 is TGTGCCAGCAGCTTAGCCCAGGGATCCCACTACGAGCAGTACTTC.

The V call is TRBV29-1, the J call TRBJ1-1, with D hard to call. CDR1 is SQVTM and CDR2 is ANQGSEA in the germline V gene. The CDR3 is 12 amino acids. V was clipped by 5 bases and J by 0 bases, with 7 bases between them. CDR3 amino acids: CSVLFLNTEAFF. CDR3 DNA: TGCAGCGTTCTCTTCTTGAACACTGAAGCTTTCTTT.

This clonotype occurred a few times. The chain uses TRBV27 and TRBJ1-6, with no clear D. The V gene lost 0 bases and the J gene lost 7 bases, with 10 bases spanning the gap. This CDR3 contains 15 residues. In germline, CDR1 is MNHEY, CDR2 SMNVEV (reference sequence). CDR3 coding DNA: TGTGCCAGCAGTTTATCGGTTGGGCAAAATTCACCCCTCCACTTT. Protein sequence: CASSLSVGQNSPLHF.

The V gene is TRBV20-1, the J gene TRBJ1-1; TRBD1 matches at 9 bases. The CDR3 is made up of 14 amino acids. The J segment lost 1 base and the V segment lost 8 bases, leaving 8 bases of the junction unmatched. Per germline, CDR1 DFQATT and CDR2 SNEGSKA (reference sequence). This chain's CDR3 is CSSIGTGTNTEAFF. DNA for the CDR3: TGCAGTTCCATCGGGACAGGGACGAACACTGAAGCTTTCTTT.

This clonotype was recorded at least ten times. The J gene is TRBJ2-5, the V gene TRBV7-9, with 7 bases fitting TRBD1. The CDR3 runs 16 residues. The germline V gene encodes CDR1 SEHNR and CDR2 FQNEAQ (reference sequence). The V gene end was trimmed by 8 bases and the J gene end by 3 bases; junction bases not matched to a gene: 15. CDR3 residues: CASSTIRQGREETQYF. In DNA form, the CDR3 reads TGTGCCAGCTCCACAATCCGACAGGGAAGGGAAGAGACCCAGTACTTC.

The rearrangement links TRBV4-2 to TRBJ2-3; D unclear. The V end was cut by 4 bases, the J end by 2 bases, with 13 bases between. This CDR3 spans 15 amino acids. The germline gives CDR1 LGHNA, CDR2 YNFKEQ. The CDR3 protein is CASSPAGWDTDTQYF. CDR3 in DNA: TGTGCCAGCAGCCCGGCCGGGTGGGACACAGATACGCAGTATTTT.

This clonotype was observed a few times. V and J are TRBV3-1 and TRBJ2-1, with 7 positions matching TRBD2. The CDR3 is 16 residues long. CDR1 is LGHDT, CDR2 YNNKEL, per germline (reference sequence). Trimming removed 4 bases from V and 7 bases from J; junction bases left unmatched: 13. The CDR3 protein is CASSPIPGLQRNEQFF. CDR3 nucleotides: TGTGCCAGCAGCCCGATACCGGGACTACAGAGAAATGAGCAGTTCTTC.

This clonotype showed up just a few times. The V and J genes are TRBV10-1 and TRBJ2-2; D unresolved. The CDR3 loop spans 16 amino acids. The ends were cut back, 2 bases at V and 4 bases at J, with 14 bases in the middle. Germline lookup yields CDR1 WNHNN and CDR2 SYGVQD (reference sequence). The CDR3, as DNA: TGCGCCAGCAGTGAGCACGTCCCACCGGGCACCGGGGAGCTGTTTTTT. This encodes CASSEHVPPGTGELFF.

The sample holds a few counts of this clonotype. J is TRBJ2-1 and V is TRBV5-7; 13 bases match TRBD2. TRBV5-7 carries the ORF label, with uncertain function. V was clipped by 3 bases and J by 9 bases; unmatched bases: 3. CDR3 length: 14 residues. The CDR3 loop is CASSWTSGSGEQFF. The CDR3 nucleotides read TGTGCCAGCAGCTGGACTAGCGGGAGCGGTGAGCAGTTCTTC.

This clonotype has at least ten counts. The CDR3 sequence: CATSRGDRSTDTQYF. In DNA, the CDR3 is TGTGCCACCAGCAGAGGGGACCGCAGCACAGATACGCAGTATTTT. The chain combines TRBV15 with TRBJ2-3; D could derive from TRBD1 or TRBD2 (5 bases each). The ends were cut back, 1 base at V and 0 bases at J, with 8 bases in the middle. The germline gives CDR1 LNHNV, CDR2 YYDKDF (reference sequence). This CDR3 is 15 amino acids long.

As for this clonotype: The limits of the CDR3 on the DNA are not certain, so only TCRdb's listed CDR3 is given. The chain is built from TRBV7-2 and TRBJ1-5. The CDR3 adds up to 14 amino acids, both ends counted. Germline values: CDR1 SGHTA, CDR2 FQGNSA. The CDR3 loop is CASSLMSSGQPQHF.

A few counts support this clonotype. This chain's CDR3 is CASSGATQPQHF. The CDR3 nucleotides read TGTGCCAGCAGCGGAGCCACTCAGCCCCAGCATTTT. This sequence joins TRBV5-6 and TRBJ1-5; D is unresolved. There are 12 residues in the CDR3. Germline loops: CDR1 SGHDT, CDR2 YYEEEE. V was cut by 4 bases and J by 6 bases, with 8 bases left in between.

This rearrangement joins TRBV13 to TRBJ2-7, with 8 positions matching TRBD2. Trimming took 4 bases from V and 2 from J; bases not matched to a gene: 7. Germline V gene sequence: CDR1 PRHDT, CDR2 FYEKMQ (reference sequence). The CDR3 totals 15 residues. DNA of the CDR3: TGTGCCAGCAGCTATCGACTAGCGCCTACCTACGAGCAGTACTTC. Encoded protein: CASSYRLAPTYEQYF.

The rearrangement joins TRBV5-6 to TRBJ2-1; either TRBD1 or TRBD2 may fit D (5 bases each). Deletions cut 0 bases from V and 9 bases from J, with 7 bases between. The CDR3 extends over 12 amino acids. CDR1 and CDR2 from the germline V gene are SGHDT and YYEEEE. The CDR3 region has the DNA TGTGCCAGCAGCTTGGATGGGGGTGAGCAGTTCTTC. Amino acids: CASSLDGGEQFF.

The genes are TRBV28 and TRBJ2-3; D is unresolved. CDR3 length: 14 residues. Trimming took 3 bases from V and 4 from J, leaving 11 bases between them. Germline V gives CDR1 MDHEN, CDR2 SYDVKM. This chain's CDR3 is CASSFLGFSDTQYF. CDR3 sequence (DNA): TGTGCCAGCAGTTTCCTGGGGTTTTCAGATACGCAGTATTTT.

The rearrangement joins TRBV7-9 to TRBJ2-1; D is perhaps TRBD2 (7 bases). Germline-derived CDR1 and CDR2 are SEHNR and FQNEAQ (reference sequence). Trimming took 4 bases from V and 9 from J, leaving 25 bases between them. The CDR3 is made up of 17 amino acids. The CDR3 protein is CASSYPGEGEGRPEQFF. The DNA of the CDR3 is TGTGCCAGCAGCTACCCCGGAGAGGGGGAGGGCCGACCTGAGCAGTTCTTC. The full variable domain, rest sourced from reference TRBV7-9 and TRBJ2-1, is DTGVSQNPRHKITKRGQNVTFRCDPISEHNRLYWYRQTLGQGPEFLTYFQNEAQLEKSRLLSDRFSAERPKGSFSTLEIQRTEQGDSAMYLCASSYPGEGEGRPEQFFGPGTRLTVL.

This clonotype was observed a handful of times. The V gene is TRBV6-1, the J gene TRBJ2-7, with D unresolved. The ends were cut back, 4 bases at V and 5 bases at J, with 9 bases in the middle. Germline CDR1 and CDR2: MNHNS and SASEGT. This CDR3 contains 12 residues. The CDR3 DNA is TGTGCCAGCAGTGCGCAGGAGAACGAGCAGTACTTC. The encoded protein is CASSAQENEQYF.

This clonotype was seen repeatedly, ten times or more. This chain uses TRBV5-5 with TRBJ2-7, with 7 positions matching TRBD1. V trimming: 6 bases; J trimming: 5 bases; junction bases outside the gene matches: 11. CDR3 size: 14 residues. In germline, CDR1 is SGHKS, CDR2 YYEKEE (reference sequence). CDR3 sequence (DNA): TGTGCCAGCATGGAGGCACAGGGGTTCGACGAGCAGTACTTC. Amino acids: CASMEAQGFDEQYF.

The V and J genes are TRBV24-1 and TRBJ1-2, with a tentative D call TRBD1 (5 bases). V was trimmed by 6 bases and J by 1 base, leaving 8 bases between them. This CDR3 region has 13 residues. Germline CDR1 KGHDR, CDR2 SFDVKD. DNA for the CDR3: TGTGCCACCAGTCCAGGGAATAACTATGGCTACACCTTC. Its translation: CATSPGNNYGYTF.

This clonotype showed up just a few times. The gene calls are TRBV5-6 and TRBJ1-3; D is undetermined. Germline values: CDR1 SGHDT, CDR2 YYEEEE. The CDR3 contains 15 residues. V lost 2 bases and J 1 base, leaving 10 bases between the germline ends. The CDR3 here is CASSFRVMSGNTIYF. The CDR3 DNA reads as TGTGCCAGCAGCTTTAGGGTGATGTCTGGAAACACCATATATTTT.

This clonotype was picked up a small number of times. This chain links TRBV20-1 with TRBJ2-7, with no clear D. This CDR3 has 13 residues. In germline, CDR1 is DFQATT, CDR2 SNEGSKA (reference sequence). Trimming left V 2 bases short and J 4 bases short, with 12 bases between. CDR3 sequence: CSARPSEGYEQYF. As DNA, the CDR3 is TGCAGTGCTAGACCCTCGGAAGGGTACGAGCAGTACTTC.

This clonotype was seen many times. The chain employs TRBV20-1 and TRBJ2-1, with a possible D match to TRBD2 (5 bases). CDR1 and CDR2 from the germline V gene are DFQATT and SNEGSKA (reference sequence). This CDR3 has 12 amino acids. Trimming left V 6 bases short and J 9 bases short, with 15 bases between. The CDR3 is CSALFIRGEQFF. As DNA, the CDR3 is TGCAGTGCCCTATTTATCCGGGGTGAGCAGTTCTTC.

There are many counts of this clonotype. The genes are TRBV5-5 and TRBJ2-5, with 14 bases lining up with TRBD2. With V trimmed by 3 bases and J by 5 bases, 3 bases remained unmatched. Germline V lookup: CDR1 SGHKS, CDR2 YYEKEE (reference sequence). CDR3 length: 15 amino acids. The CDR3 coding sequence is TGTGCCAGCAGCTGGACTAGCGGGAGGATGGAGACCCAGTACTTC. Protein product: CASSWTSGRMETQYF.

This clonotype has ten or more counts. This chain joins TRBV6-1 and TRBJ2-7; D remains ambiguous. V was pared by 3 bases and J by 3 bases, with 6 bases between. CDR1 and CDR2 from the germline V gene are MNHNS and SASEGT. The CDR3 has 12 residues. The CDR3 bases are TGTGCCAGCAGTGAGGGCCACTACGAGCAGTACTTC. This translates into CASSEGHYEQYF.

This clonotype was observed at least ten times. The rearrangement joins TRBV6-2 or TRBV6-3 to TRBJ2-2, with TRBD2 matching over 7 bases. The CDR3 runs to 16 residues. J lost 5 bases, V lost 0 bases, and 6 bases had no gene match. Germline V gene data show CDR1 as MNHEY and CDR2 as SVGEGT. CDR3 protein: CASSYSPMGGTGELFF. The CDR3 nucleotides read TGTGCCAGCAGTTACTCACCCATGGGAGGGACCGGGGAGCTGTTTTTT.

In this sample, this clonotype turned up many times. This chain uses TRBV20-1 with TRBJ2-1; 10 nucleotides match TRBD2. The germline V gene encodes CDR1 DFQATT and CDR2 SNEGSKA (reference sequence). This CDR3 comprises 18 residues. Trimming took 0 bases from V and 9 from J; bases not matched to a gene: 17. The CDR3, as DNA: TGCAGTGCTAGAGAAGGGCAGCGGGAGGGCCTTGGGAGTAGTGAGCAGTTCTTC. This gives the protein CSAREGQREGLGSSEQFF.

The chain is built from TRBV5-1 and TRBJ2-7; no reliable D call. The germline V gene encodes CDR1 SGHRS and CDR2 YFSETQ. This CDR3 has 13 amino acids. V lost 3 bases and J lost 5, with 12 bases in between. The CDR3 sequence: CASSSAAQNEQYF. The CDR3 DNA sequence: TGCGCCAGCAGCTCGGCGGCACAGAACGAGCAGTACTTC. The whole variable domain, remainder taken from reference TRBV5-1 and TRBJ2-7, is KAGVTQTPRYLIKTRGQQVTLSCSPISGHRSVSWYQQTPGQGLQFLFEYFSETQRNKGNFPGRFSGRQFSNSRSEMNVSTLELGDSALYLCASSSAAQNEQYFGPGTRLTVT.

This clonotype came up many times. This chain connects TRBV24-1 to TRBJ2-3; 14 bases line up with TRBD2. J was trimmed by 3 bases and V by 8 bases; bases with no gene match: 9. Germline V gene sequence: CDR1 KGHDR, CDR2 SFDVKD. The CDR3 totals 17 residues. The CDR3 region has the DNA TGTGCCACCACCTGCGTGACTAGCGGGAGGGCAACAGATACGCAGTATTTT. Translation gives CATTCVTSGRATDTQYF.

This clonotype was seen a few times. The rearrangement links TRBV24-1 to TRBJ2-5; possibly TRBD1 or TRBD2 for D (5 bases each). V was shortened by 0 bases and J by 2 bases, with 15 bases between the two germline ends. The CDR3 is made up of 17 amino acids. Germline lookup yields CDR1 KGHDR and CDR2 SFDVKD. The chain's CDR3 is CATSDLARQTIQETQYF. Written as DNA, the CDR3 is TGTGCCACCAGTGATTTGGCGAGACAGACTATTCAAGAGACCCAGTACTTC.

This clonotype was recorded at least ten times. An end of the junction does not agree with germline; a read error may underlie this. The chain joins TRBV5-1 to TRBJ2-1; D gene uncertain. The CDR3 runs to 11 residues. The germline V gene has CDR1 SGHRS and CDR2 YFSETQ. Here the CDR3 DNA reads TGCGCCAGCAGCTCCGACAATGAGCAGTTCTTC. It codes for CASSSDNEQFF. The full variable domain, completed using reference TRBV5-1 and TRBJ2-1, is KAGVTQTPRYLIKTRGQQVTLSCSPISGHRSVSWYQQTPGQGLQFLFEYFSETQRNKGNFPGRFSGRQFSNSRSEMNVSTLELGDSALYLCASSSDNEQFFGPGTRLTVL.